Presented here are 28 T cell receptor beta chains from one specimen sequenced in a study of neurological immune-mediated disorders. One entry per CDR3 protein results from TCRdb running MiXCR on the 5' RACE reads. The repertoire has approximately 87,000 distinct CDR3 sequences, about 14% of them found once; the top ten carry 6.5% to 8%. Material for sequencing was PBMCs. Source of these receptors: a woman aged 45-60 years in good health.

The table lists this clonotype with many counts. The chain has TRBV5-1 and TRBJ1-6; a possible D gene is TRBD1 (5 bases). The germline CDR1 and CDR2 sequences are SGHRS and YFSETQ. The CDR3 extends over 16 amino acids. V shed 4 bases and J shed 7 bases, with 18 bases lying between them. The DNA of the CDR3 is TGCGCCAGCAGCCCCGGGGACCTACTGACGAATTCACCCCTCCACTTT. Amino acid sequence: CASSPGDLLTNSPLHF.

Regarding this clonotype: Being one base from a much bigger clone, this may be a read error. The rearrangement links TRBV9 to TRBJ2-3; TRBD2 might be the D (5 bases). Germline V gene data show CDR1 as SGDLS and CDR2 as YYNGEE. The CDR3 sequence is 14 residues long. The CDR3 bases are TGTGTCAGCAGCCTCACGCGGGGCACAGATACGCAGTATTTT. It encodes CVSSLTRGTDTQYF.

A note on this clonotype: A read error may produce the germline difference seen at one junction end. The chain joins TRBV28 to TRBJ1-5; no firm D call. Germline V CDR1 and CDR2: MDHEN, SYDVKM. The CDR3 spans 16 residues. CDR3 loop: CASSLAHTRYYQPRHF. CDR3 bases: TGTGCCAGCAGTTTAGCCCACACACGTTACTATCAGCCCCGGCATTTT.

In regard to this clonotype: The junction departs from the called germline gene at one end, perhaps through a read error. The CDR3 is CASSPLPYSTDTQYF. DNA of the CDR3: TGTGCAAGCTCACCACTGCCCTATAGCACAGATACGCAGTATTTT. The chain employs TRBV18 and TRBJ2-3, with D uncertain. This CDR3 comprises 15 residues. Germline CDR1 is KGHSH and CDR2 is LQKENI. Full variable domain (outside the CDR3, taken from reference TRBV18 and TRBJ2-3): NAGVMQNPRHLVRRRGQEARLRCSPMKGHSHVYWYRQLPEEGLKFMVYLQKENIIDESGMPKERFSAEFPKEGPSILRIQQVVRGDSAAYFCASSPLPYSTDTQYFGPGTRLTVL.

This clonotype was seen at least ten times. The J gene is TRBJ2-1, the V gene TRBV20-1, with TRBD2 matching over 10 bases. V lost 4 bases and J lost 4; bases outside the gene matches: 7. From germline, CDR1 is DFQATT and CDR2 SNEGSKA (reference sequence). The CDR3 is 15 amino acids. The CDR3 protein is CSAIVSGRAYNEQFF. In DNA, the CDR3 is TGCAGTGCTATCGTGAGCGGGAGGGCTTACAATGAGCAGTTCTTC.

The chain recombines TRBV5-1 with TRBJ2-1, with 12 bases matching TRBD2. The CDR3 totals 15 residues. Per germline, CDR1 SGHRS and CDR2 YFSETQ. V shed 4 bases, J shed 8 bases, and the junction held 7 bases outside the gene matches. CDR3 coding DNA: TGCGCCAGCAGCGCACTAGCGGGAGGAATCCATGAGCAGTTCTTC. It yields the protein CASSALAGGIHEQFF.

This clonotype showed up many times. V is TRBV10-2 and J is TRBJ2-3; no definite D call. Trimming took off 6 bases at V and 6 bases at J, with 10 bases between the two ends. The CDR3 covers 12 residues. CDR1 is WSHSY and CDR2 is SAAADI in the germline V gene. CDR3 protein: CASRSPEDTQYF. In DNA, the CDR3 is TGCGCCAGCAGATCCCCGGAGGATACGCAGTATTTT.

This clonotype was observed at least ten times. In DNA form, the CDR3 reads TGTGCCAGCAGTTTAATCAGCCCGAACACTGAAGCTTTCTTT. This encodes CASSLISPNTEAFF. The chain employs TRBV28 and TRBJ1-1; D unclear. Germline loops: CDR1 MDHEN, CDR2 SYDVKM. This CDR3 spans 14 amino acids. V was clipped by 2 bases and J by 1 base, with 8 bases between them. Together with reference TRBV28 and TRBJ1-1, the CDR3 gives the full variable domain: DVKVTQSSRYLVKRTGEKVFLECVQDMDHENMFWYRQDPGLGLRLIYFSYDVKMKEKGDIPEGYSVSREKKERFSLILESASTNQTSMYLCASSLISPNTEAFFGQGTRLTVV.

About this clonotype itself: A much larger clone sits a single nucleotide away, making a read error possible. Here the CDR3 DNA reads TGCAGTGCTGGAGCGGGACTAGCGGGACCAGATACGAAGTATTTT. It is translated as CSAGAGLAGPDTKYF. The chain uses TRBV20-1 and TRBJ2-3; TRBD2 matches 13 bases. The CDR3 runs 15 residues. CDR1 and CDR2 from the germline V gene are DFQATT and SNEGSKA (reference sequence).

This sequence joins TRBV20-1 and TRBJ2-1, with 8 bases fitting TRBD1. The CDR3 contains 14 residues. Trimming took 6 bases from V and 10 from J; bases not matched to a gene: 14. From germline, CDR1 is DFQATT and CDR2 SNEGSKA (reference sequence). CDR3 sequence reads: CSAVSGQGRGEQFF. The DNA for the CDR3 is TGCAGTGCCGTTAGTGGACAGGGAAGGGGCGAGCAGTTCTTC.

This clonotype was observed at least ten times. Written as DNA, the CDR3 is TGCGCCAGCAGCTTCGGACAGGGGGTCGCAGATACGCAGTATTTT. It encodes CASSFGQGVADTQYF. This chain joins TRBV5-1 and TRBJ2-3, with TRBD1 matching 10 bases. This CDR3 contains 15 residues. The germline CDR1 and CDR2 sequences are SGHRS and YFSETQ. Germline trimming cut 2 bases from V and 4 bases from J; bases unmatched to any gene: 4.

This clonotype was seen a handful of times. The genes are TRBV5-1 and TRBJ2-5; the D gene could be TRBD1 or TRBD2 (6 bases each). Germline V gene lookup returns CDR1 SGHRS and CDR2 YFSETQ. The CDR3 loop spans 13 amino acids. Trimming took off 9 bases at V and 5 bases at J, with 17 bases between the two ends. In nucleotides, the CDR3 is TGCGCCACCATGGGGGGCGCGGGGGAGACCCAGTACTTC. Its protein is CATMGGAGETQYF.

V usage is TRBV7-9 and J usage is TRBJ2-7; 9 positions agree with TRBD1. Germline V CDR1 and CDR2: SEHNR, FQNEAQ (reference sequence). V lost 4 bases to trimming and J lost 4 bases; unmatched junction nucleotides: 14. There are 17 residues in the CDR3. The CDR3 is CASSSSPGTGLSYEQYF. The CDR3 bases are TGTGCCAGCAGCTCCAGTCCCGGGACAGGGCTTTCTTACGAGCAGTACTTC.

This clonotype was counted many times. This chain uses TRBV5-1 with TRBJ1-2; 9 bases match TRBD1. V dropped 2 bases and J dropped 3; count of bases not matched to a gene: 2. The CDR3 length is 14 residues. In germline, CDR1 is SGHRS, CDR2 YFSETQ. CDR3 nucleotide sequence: TGCGCCAGCAGCTTACAGGGGGCCGACTATGGCTACACCTTC. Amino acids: CASSLQGADYGYTF.

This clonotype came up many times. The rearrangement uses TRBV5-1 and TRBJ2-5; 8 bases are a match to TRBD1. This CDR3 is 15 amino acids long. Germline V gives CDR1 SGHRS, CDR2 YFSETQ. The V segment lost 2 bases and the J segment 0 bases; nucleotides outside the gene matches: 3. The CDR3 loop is CASSFQGANQETQYF. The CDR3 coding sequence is TGCGCCAGCAGCTTCCAGGGGGCGAACCAAGAGACCCAGTACTTC.

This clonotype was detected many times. The DNA for the CDR3 is TGCGCCAGCAGCCCTGACGGTCCTCGGAATTCACCCCTCCACTTT. Translation gives CASSPDGPRNSPLHF. V gene TRBV5-1 combines with J gene TRBJ1-6; no firm D call. Trimming stripped 4 bases from V and 7 bases from J, with 15 bases between. CDR1 and CDR2 (germline): SGHRS, YFSETQ. The CDR3 is 15 amino acids.

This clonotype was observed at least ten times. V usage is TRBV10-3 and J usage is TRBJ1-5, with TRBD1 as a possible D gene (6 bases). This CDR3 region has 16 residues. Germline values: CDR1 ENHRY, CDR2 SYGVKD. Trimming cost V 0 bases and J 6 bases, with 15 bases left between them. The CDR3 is CAISESPTGNGQPQHF. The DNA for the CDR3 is TGTGCCATCAGTGAGTCCCCCACAGGGAACGGTCAGCCCCAGCATTTT.

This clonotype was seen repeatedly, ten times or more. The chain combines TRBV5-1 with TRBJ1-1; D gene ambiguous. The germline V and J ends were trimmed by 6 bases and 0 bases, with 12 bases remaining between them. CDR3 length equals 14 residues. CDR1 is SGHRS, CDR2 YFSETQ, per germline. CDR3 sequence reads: CASKTVFMNTEAFF. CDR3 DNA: TGCGCCAGCAAAACAGTATTCATGAACACTGAAGCTTTCTTT.

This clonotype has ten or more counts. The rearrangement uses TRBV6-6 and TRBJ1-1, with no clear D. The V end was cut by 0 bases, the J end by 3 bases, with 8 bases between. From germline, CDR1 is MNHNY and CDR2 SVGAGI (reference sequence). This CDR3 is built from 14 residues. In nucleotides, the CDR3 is TGTGCCAGCAGTTACTCCGCGCGAGACACTGAAGCTTTCTTT. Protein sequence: CASSYSARDTEAFF.

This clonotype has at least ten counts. The CDR3 loop reads CASRGLAGGIYNEQFF. The CDR3 DNA reads TGTGCCAGCAGGGGACTAGCGGGAGGGATTTACAATGAGCAGTTCTTC. The V call is TRBV12-3 or TRBV12-4, the J call TRBJ2-1; 16 nucleotides align to TRBD2. This CDR3 comprises 16 residues. Trimming cost V 6 bases and J 4 bases; bases outside gene matches: 3.

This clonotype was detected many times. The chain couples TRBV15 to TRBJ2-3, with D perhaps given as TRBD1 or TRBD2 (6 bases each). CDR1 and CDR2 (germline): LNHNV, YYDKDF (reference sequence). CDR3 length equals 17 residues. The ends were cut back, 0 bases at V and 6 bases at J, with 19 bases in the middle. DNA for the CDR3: TGTGCCACCAGCAGAGATACGGGGGCCATTGGTGGGGATACGCAGTATTTT. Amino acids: CATSRDTGAIGGDTQYF.

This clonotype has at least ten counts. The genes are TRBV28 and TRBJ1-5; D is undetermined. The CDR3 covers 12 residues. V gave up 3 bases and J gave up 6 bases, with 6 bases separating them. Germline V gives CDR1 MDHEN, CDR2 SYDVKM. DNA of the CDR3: TGTGCCAGCAGTTTCTCAGTTCAGCCCCAGCATTTT. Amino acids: CASSFSVQPQHF.

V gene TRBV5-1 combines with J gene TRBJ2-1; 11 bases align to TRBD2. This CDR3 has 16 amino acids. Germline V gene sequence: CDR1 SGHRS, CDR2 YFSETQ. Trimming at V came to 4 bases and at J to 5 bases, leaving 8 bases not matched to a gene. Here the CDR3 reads CASSSLAGGPHNEQFF. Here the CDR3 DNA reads TGCGCCAGCAGCAGTTTAGCGGGGGGGCCCCACAATGAGCAGTTCTTC. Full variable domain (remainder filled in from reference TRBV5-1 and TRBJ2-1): KAGVTQTPRYLIKTRGQQVTLSCSPISGHRSVSWYQQTPGQGLQFLFEYFSETQRNKGNFPGRFSGRQFSNSRSEMNVSTLELGDSALYLCASSSLAGGPHNEQFFGPGTRLTVL.

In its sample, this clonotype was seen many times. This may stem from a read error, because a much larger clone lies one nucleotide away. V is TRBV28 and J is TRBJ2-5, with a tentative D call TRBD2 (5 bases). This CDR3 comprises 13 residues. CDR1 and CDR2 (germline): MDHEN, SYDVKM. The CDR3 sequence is CVSQTGISETQYF. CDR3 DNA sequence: TGTGTCAGCCAAACGGGAATTTCGGAGACCCAGTACTTC.

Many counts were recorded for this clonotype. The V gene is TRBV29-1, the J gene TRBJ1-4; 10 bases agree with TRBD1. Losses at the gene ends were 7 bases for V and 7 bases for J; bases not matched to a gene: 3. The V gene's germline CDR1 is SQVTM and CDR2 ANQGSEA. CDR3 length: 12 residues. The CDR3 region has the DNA TGCAGCGCCCGGGACAGGGGTGAAAAACTGTTTTTT. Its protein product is CSARDRGEKLFF.

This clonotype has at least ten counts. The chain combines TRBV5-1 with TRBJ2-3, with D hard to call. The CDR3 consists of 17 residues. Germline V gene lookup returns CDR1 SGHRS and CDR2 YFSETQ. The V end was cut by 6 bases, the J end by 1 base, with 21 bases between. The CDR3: CASKAGVTLMGTDTQYF. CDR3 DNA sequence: TGCGCCAGCAAGGCAGGAGTAACTCTCATGGGCACAGATACGCAGTATTTT.

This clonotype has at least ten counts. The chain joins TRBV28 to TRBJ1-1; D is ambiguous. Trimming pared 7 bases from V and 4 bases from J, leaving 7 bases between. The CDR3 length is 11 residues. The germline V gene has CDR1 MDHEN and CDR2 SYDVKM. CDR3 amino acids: CASITRTEAFF. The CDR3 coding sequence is TGTGCCAGCATTACGCGCACTGAAGCTTTCTTT.

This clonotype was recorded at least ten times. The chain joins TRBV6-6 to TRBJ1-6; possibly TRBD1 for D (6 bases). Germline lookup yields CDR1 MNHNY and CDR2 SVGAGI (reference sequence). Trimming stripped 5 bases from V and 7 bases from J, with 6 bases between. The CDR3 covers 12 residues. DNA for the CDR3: TGTGCCAGCAGTGACAGGAATTCACCCCTCCACTTT. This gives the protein CASSDRNSPLHF.